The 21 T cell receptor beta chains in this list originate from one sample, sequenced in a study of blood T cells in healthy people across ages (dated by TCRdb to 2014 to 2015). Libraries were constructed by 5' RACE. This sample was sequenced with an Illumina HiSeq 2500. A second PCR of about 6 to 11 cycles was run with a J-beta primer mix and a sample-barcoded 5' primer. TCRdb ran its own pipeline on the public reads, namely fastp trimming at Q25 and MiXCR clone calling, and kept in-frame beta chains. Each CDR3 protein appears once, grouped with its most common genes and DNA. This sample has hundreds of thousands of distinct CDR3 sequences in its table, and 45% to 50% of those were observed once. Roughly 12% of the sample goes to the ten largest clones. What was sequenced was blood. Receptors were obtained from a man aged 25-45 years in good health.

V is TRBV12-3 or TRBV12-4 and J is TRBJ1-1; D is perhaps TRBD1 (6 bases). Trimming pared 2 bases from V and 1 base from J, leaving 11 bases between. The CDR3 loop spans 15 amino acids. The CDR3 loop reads CASSLLGTSNTEAFF. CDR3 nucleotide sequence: TGTGCCAGCAGTTTACTCGGGACATCGAACACTGAAGCTTTCTTT.

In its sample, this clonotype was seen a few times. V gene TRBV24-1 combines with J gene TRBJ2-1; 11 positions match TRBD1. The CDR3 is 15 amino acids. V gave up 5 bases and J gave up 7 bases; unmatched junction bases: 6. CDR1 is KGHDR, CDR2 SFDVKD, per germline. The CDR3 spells CATSATGTGGNEQFF. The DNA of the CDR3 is TGTGCCACCAGTGCGACCGGGACAGGGGGTAATGAGCAGTTCTTC.

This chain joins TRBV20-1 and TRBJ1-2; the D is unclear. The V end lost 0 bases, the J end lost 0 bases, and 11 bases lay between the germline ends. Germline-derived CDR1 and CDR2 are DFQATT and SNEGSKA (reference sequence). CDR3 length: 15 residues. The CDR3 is CSARDPNTANYGYTF. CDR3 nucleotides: TGCAGTGCTAGAGATCCGAACACGGCTAACTATGGCTACACCTTC.

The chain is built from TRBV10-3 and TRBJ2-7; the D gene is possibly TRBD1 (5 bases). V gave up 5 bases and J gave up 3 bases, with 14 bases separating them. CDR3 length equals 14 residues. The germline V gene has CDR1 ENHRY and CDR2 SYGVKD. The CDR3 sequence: CAISTDPGNYEQYF. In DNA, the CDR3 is TGTGCCATCAGTACAGACCCAGGGAACTACGAGCAGTACTTC.

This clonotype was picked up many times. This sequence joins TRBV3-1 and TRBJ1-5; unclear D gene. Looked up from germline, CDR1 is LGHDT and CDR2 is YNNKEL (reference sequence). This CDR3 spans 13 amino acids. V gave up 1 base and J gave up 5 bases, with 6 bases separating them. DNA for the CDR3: TGTGCCAGCAGCCAAGGCAGAGATCAGCCCCAGCATTTT. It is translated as CASSQGRDQPQHF. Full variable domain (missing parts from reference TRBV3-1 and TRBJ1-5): DTAVSQTPKYLVTQMGNDKSIKCEQNLGHDTMYWYKQDSKKFLKIMFSYNNKELIINETVPNRFSPKSPDKAHLNLHINSLELGDSAVYFCASSQGRDQPQHFGDGTRLSIL.

In DNA form, the CDR3 reads TGTGCCAGCAGCCAAGAAGGTCCAGATACGCAGTATTTT. Its translation is CASSQEGPDTQYF. The rearrangement joins TRBV3-1 to TRBJ2-3; D call uncertain. Trimming removed 0 bases from V and 4 bases from J, with 5 bases in between. From germline, CDR1 is LGHDT and CDR2 YNNKEL (reference sequence). The CDR3 length is 13 residues.

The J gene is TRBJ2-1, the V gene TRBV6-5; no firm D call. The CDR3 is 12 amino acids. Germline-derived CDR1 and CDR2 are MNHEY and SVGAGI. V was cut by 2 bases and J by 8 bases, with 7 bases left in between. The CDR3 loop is CASSYTRDEQFF. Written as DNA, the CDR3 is TGTGCCAGCAGTTACACCCGGGATGAGCAGTTCTTC.

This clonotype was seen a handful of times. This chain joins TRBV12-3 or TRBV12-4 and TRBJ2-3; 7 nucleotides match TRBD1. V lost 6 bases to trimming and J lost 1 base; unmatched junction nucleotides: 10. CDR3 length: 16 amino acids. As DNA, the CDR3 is TGTGCCAGCAGCTTCGGACAGGTGCGCGGCACAGATACGCAGTATTTT. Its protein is CASSFGQVRGTDTQYF.

The CDR3 DNA reads TGCAGCGTTACAGGGGGCGGGCCAGATACGCAGTATTTT. Translation: CSVTGGGPDTQYF. The chain is built from TRBV29-1 and TRBJ2-3; TRBD1 aligns across 9 bases. CDR3 length: 13 amino acids. Germline V gives CDR1 SQVTM, CDR2 ANQGSEA. After removal of 5 bases from V and 4 bases from J, the junction contained 4 bases not matched to a gene.

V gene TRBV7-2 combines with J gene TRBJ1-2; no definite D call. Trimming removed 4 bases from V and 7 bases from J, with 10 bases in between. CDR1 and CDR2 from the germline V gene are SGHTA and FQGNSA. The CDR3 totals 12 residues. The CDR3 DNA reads TGTGCCAGCAGCTCCCCGCCTGGTGGCTACACCTTC. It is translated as CASSSPPGGYTF.

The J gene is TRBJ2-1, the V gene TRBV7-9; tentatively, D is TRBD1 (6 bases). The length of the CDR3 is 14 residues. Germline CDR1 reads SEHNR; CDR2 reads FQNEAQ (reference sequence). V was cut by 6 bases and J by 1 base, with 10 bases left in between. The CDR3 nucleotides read TGTGCCAGCAGAAGGACAGAATCCTACAATGAGCAGTTCTTC. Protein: CASRRTESYNEQFF.

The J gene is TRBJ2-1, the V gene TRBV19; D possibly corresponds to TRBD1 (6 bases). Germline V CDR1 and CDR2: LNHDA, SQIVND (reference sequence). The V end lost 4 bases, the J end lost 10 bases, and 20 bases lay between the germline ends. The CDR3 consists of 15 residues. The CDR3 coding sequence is TGTGCCAGTAGTACGACGACAGGCAGCTCCTACGAGCAGTTCTTC. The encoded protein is CASSTTTGSSYEQFF.

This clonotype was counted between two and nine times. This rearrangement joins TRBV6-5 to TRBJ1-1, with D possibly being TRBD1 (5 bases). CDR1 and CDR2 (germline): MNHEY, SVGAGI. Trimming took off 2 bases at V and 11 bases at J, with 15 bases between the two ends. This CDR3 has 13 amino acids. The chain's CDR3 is CASSYGDHYGAFF. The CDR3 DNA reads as TGTGCCAGCAGTTACGGGGACCATTACGGGGCTTTCTTT.

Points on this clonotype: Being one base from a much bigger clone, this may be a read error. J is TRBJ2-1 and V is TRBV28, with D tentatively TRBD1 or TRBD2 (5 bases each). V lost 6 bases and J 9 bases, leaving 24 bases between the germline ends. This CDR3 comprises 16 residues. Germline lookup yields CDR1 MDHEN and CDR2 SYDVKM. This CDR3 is CASSTIPGTSTGEQFF. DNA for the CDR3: TGTGCCAGCAGCACCATCCCCGGGACGTCTACAGGTGAGCAGTTCTTC.

The chain's CDR3 is CASSLPGRSRGYTF. CDR3 coding DNA: TGTGCCAGCAGCTTGCCAGGGAGGTCCCGTGGCTACACCTTC. J is TRBJ1-2 and V is TRBV5-4, with a tentative D call TRBD1 (5 bases). This CDR3 is built from 14 residues. In germline, CDR1 is SGHNT, CDR2 YYREEE (reference sequence). The ends were cut back, 1 base at V and 7 bases at J, with 14 bases in the middle.

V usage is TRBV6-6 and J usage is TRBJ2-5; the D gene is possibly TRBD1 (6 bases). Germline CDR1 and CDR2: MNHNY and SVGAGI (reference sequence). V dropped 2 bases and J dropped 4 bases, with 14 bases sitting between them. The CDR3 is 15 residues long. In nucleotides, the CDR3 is TGTGCCAGCAGTTACGGGCAGGGGTCGACAGAGACCCAGTACTTC. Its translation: CASSYGQGSTETQYF.

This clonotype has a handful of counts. DNA of the CDR3: TGTGCCAGCAGCTTATCCCGGGGGATAAGCACAGATACGCAGTATTTT. It is translated as CASSLSRGISTDTQYF. The chain joins TRBV11-2 to TRBJ2-3, with D perhaps TRBD2 (6 bases). The germline V gene encodes CDR1 SGHAT and CDR2 FQNNGV. Trimming took 2 bases from V and 0 from J, leaving 12 bases between them. This CDR3 is built from 16 residues. The full variable domain, its missing parts supplied by reference TRBV11-2 and TRBJ2-3, is EAGVAQSPRYKIIEKRQSVAFWCNPISGHATLYWYQQILGQGPKLLIQFQNNGVVDDSQLPKDRFSAERLKGVDSTLKIQPAKLEDSAVYLCASSLSRGISTDTQYFGPGTRLTVL.

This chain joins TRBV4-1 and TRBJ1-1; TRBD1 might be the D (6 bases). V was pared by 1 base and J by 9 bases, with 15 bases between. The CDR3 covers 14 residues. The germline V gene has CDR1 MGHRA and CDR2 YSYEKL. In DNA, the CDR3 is TGCGCCAGCAGCCAAGGACCCGGGACACCTCAAGCTTTCTTT. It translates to CASSQGPGTPQAFF.

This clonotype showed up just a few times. This CDR3 is CACDSAYEQYF. Written as DNA, the CDR3 is TGTGCCTGTGACAGCGCCTACGAGCAGTACTTC. The rearrangement uses TRBV30 and TRBJ2-7; D might be TRBD1 (5 bases). The V gene's germline CDR1 is GTSNPN and CDR2 SVGIG (reference sequence). This CDR3 spans 11 amino acids. V lost 6 bases to trimming and J lost 2 bases, with 8 bases between them. The whole variable domain, filled in from reference TRBV30 and TRBJ2-7, reads SQTIHQWPATLVQPVGSPLSLECTVEGTSNPNLYWYRQAAGRGLQLLFYSVGIGQISSEVPQNLSASRPQDRQFILSSKKLLLSDSGFYLCACDSAYEQYFGPGTRLTVT.

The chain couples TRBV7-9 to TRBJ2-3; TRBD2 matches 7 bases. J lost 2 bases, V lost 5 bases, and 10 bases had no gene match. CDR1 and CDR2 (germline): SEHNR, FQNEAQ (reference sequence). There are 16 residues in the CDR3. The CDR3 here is CASSQQASGFTDTQYF. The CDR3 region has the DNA TGTGCCAGCAGCCAACAGGCTAGCGGATTCACAGATACGCAGTATTTT.

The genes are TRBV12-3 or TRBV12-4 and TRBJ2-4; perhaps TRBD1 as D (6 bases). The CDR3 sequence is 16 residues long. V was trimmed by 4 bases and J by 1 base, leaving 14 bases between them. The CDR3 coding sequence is TGTGCCAGCAGTTCTCCCCCAGGGGCGGCCAAAAACATTCAGTACTTC. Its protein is CASSSPPGAAKNIQYF.